These T cell receptor beta chains were read from a single sample in a study of CXCR3-negative and CXCR3-positive naive CD8 T cells. TCRdb reanalyzed the 5' RACE reads and collapses them to one entry per CDR3 protein, without DNA. Its listing shows 65,000 to 90,000 distinct CDR3 sequences. Sequenced input: naive CXCR3+ CD8+ T cells from blood. Receptors originate from a human donor in good health. Some clones in this sample may be carry-over from other donors' samples. The CDR3 runs from the conserved cysteine through the conserved F or W. The order of the fields is V gene, J gene, CDR3 protein.

TRBV15	TRBJ2-3	CATSPREGQDTQYF
TRBV7-8	TRBJ2-7	CASSLLRTIRDEQYF
TRBV28	TRBJ2-7	CASSFSPGGTSSYEQYF
TRBV6-2/TRBV6-3	TRBJ2-1	CASSYSQSQQFF
TRBV12-3/TRBV12-4	TRBJ2-1	CASSPPGILYNEQFF
TRBV6-6	TRBJ2-7	CASSPEPSYEQYF
TRBV14	TRBJ2-7	CASSQEEGTSLVYEQYF
TRBV28	TRBJ2-4	CASSFGGDIQYF
TRBV6-4	TRBJ2-7	CASKSPGVQAYF
TRBV28	TRBJ1-2	CASSFRSAGNGPIF
TRBV28	TRBJ2-1	CASRRDSDYNEQFF
TRBV4-1	TRBJ2-3	CASSDSGSTDTQYF
TRBV6-6	TRBJ1-4	CASSYMPEKLFF
TRBV20-1	TRBJ1-1	CSAPLNTEAFF
TRBV6-5	TRBJ2-7	CASSYQTGGAGYEQYF
TRBV5-1	TRBJ2-1	CASSPSPGPSYNEQFF
TRBV12-3/TRBV12-4	TRBJ2-1	CASSSGMGVRFF
TRBV7-2	TRBJ2-7	CASTWDLGTEQYF
TRBV28	TRBJ2-7	CASSHNPTFPYEQYF
TRBV4-1	TRBJ2-5	CASSQPGRTQETQYF
TRBV6-5	TRBJ1-1	CASSYALRSTEAFF
TRBV7-9	TRBJ2-1	CASSSRPRWTYNEQFF
TRBV12-3/TRBV12-4	TRBJ2-6	CASSSGTLRSGANVLTF
TRBV20-1	TRBJ2-5	CSARDEGPTEETQYF
TRBV15	TRBJ1-2	CASGEAASYGYTF
TRBV7-6	TRBJ2-7	CASSHLANEQYF